This TCR beta chain originates from a study of OX40 agonist ivuxolimab in advanced cancers. TCRdb's table, derived via immunoSEQ multiplex PCR, lists solely in-frame clones and lacks some. The data contain 100,000 or so clones, less than 95% of them singletons. This CDR3 is 14 amino acids long. V lost 5 bases and J lost 1; bases outside the gene matches: 2. Germline CDR1 KGHSH, CDR2 LQKENI. The V and J genes are TRBV18 and TRBJ1-1; 9 bases are shared with TRBD1. Here the sequenced sample was CD4+ or CD8+ T cells sorted from blood, taken in a trial of the OX40 agonist ivuxolimab. The receptor was derived from an adult with an advanced solid tumor such as melanoma, head and neck, liver or kidney cancer. The CDR3 DNA reads TGTGCCAGCTCAGGGGGACAGGGGAACACTGAAGCTTTCTTT. Protein sequence: CASSGGQGNTEAFF.